This record looks at one TCR beta chain sequence and its context. Its antigen is unknown. Trimming left V 5 bases short and J 0 bases short, with 10 bases between. The germline CDR1 and CDR2 sequences are LNHDA and SQIVND (reference sequence). CDR3 length: 15 amino acids. These data belong to a study of cytomegalovirus exposure and HLA in healthy donors. General observations from the study: Most TCR sequences were seen very rarely across donors, but some public TCRs occurred in many. The study designated about 160 TCR beta chains cytomegalovirus-associated.

Here immunoSEQ multiplex PCR was the method, and the copy in TCRdb shows in-frame clones only, minus some. This table holds more than 150,000 clones, approximately 83% found once. The rearrangement links TRBV19 to TRBJ2-2; D remains ambiguous. Sequenced input: PBMCs. This TCR derives from a woman between 18 and 29 years old in good health and CMV-seropositive. CDR3 protein: CASSPSTSNTGELFF. CDR3 sequence (DNA): TGTGCCAGTAGTCCATCTACTTCGAACACCGGGGAGCTGTTTTTT.